This T cell receptor (beta chain) is drawn from a study of shared clonotypes between healthy human individuals. Study results and limitations: The low donor count limited represented genetic and exposure-history diversity.

A word on this clone: The target antigen is unknown. Other nucleotide sequences from this sample produce the same CDR3.

This table comes from immunoSEQ multiplex PCR, and its TCRdb copy is limited to in-frame clones, with some not included. The data hold some 2 million clones, with roughly 95% observed a single time. Naive-designated CD8 cells lacked CD45RO, were positively enriched for CCR7, and omitted terminally differentiated effector memory CD45RA+ cells. Each sample came from a Caucasian adult donor living in Nashville, Tennessee. The V gene lost 5 bases and the J gene lost 0 bases, with 7 bases spanning the gap. Germline CDR1 and CDR2: LNHDA and SQIVND (reference sequence). The CDR3 runs 13 residues. The V gene is TRBV19, the J gene TRBJ1-1; TRBD1 might be the D (6 bases). Sequencing was carried out using naive CD8+ T cells sorted from blood. The clonotype comes from a man between 18 and 29 years old in good health. The CDR3 region has the DNA TGTGCCAGTAGTGCAGGGGTGAACACTGAAGCTTTCTTT. It translates to CASSAGVNTEAFF.